This T cell receptor (beta chain) was sequenced during a study of OX40 agonist ivuxolimab in advanced cancers. Study results and limitations: Some patients who did not respond also had low normalized T-cell clonal expansion. Averaging showed that CD8+ T cells had more expanded clones than CD4+ did.

Worth noting for this clone: Its antigen is not identified.

Here immunoSEQ multiplex PCR was the method, and the copy in TCRdb shows in-frame clones only, minus some. The sample comprises under 90,000 clones, roughly 86% of which are singletons, and approximately 2.4% rests with the top ten. The input for sequencing was CD4+ or CD8+ T cells sorted from blood, taken in a trial of the OX40 agonist ivuxolimab. The TCR originated in an adult with an advanced solid tumor such as melanoma, head and neck, liver or kidney cancer.

The CDR3 nucleotides read TGTGCCAGTAGTATTGGGAATCAGCCCCAGCATTTT. Its protein is CASSIGNQPQHF. This rearrangement joins TRBV19 to TRBJ1-5, with D unclear. V lost 3 bases, J lost 4 bases, and 4 bases lay in between. Germline V gives CDR1 LNHDA, CDR2 SQIVND (reference sequence). This CDR3 region has 12 residues.